This passage covers 6 T cell receptor beta chains from one sample sequenced in a study of graft-versus-host responses after intestinal transplantation. These receptors' targets are unknown. The assay was immunoSEQ multiplex PCR, and TCRdb's table has in-frame clones only and misses some. The table records tens of thousands of clones, 94% of them present only once. The material was unstimulated CD4+ T cells sorted from spleen or lymph node cells, obtained before transplant. These receptors came from a human donor who was the organ donor for an intestinal transplant.

The gene calls are TRBV5-6 and TRBJ1-2; D unresolved. V gave up 0 bases and J gave up 0 bases, with 3 bases separating them. This CDR3 is built from 13 residues. Germline V gives CDR1 SGHDT, CDR2 YYEEEE. In DNA, the CDR3 is TGTGCCAGCAGCTTGGCAACTAACTATGGCTACACCTTC. Amino acid sequence: CASSLATNYGYTF.

The CDR3 coding sequence is TGTGCCAGTAGAAGGGCCGGGGGACGAACGAGCGATGAGCAGTTCTTC. Translation gives CASRRAGGRTSDEQFF. The chain links TRBV19 to TRBJ2-1; D may be TRBD2 (6 bases). The CDR3 has 16 amino acids. The germline V gene has CDR1 LNHDA and CDR2 SQIVND (reference sequence). Trimming took off 6 bases at V and 8 bases at J, with 23 bases between the two ends.

The chain uses TRBV19 and TRBJ1-2; 10 bases match TRBD1. CDR3 length equals 13 residues. Germline values: CDR1 LNHDA, CDR2 SQIVND (reference sequence). V was pared by 5 bases and J by 8 bases, with 5 bases of the junction left unmatched. CDR3 nucleotides: TGTGCCAGTAGTCGTGACAGGGGGCTCGGCTACACCTTC. Its protein is CASSRDRGLGYTF.

This chain uses TRBV5-6 with TRBJ1-3; no firm D call. Trimming shortened V by 2 bases and J by 4 bases, and 13 bases separated the two germline ends. CDR3 length: 15 amino acids. Germline lookup yields CDR1 SGHDT and CDR2 YYEEEE. This CDR3 is CASSFLRAPGNTIYF. CDR3 coding DNA: TGTGCCAGCAGCTTCCTGAGGGCCCCCGGAAACACCATATATTTT.

The chain uses TRBV11-2 and TRBJ2-1, with TRBD2 as a possible D gene (7 bases). The germline V gene has CDR1 SGHAT and CDR2 FQNNGV. Trimming pared 7 bases from V and 4 bases from J, leaving 17 bases between. The CDR3 has 15 residues. The CDR3 coding sequence is TGTGCCAGCACCGATGGGGGGGCGATTTACAATGAGCAGTTCTTC. It encodes CASTDGGAIYNEQFF.

The chain carries TRBV7-8 and TRBJ2-3, with 11 bases identical to TRBD2. Germline CDR1 reads SGHVS; CDR2 reads FQNEAQ. CDR3 size: 12 residues. The V segment lost 5 bases and the J segment 11 bases; nucleotides outside the gene matches: 3. In nucleotides, the CDR3 is TGTGCCAGCAGCCCCACTAGCGGGGGGCAGTATTTT. It is translated as CASSPTSGGQYF.